The 11 T cell receptor beta chains listed next were all sequenced from one sample in a study of OX40 agonist ivuxolimab in advanced cancers. TCRdb's table, derived via immunoSEQ multiplex PCR, lists solely in-frame clones and lacks some. The sample holds about 98,000 clones; approximately 88% are singletons and the top ten take 0.5%. The specimen was CD4+ or CD8+ T cells sorted from blood, collected in a trial of the OX40 agonist ivuxolimab. All receptors derive from an adult with an advanced solid tumor such as melanoma, head and neck, liver or kidney cancer.

This chain connects TRBV5-1 to TRBJ2-1, with D perhaps matching TRBD1 or TRBD2 (6 bases each). The CDR3 runs 17 residues. Germline CDR1 reads SGHRS; CDR2 reads YFSETQ. V was trimmed by 0 bases and J by 4 bases, leaving 17 bases between them. CDR3 amino acids: CASSLAFGGGGYNEQFF. Here the CDR3 DNA reads TGCGCCAGCAGCTTGGCCTTCGGAGGGGGAGGATACAATGAGCAGTTCTTC.

DNA for the CDR3: TGCGCCAGCAGCTTGGCAGGCCAGCCAACACGTACAACTAATGAAAAACTGTTTTTT. Translation gives CASSLAGQPTRTTNEKLFF. The chain joins TRBV5-1 to TRBJ1-4; D ambiguous. The CDR3 has 19 amino acids. The V gene lost 0 bases and the J gene lost 0 bases, with 18 bases spanning the gap. Germline loops: CDR1 SGHRS, CDR2 YFSETQ.

The chain employs TRBV19 and TRBJ1-1; 7 bases line up with TRBD1. The CDR3 spans 14 residues. Trimming removed 5 bases from V and 5 bases from J; junction bases left unmatched: 8. The germline gives CDR1 LNHDA, CDR2 SQIVND (reference sequence). In DNA, the CDR3 is TGTGCCAGTAGTCAATACAGGGGTTTGACTGAAGCTTTCTTT. It yields the protein CASSQYRGLTEAFF.

The V and J genes are TRBV20-1 and TRBJ1-2; D is possibly TRBD1 (5 bases). Looked up from germline, CDR1 is DFQATT and CDR2 is SNEGSKA (reference sequence). This CDR3 is built from 11 residues. Between the trimmed V and J ends, which lost 6 bases and 8 bases, there was a span of 13 bases. In nucleotides, the CDR3 is TGCAGTGCCTTTTTGGGGGAGGGCTACACCTTC. Protein: CSAFLGEGYTF.

This rearrangement joins TRBV28 to TRBJ1-1; possibly TRBD1 for D (5 bases). CDR1 and CDR2 (germline): MDHEN, SYDVKM. The V end lost 6 bases, the J end lost 3 bases, and 11 bases lay between the germline ends. The CDR3 sequence is 13 residues long. The CDR3 DNA reads as TGTGCCAGCAGGTCTCAGGGCGACACTGAAGCTTTCTTT. This encodes CASRSQGDTEAFF.

This chain links TRBV18 with TRBJ2-1, with D perhaps matching TRBD1 (5 bases). With 2 bases removed from V and 8 bases from J, the gap between germline ends came to 19 bases. The CDR3 totals 16 residues. Looked up from germline, CDR1 is KGHSH and CDR2 is LQKENI. The CDR3 region is CASSPNLGPLGDEQFF. Here the CDR3 DNA reads TGTGCCAGCTCACCAAATTTGGGGCCCCTTGGGGATGAGCAGTTCTTC.

The chain couples TRBV6-5 to TRBJ2-7; 12 bases align to TRBD2. V lost 6 bases to trimming and J lost 6 bases; unmatched junction nucleotides: 9. The V gene's germline CDR1 is MNHEY and CDR2 SVGAGI. The CDR3 spans 15 residues. Here the CDR3 reads CASSPGLAGGLEQYF. CDR3 nucleotide sequence: TGTGCCAGCAGCCCCGGGCTAGCGGGGGGGCTCGAGCAGTACTTC.

Points on this clone: Other nucleotide sequences from this sample produce the same CDR3. The V call is TRBV5-1, the J call TRBJ1-2; weak D call: TRBD1 (6 bases). Between the trimmed V and J ends, which lost 2 bases and 3 bases, there was a span of 11 bases. Germline V gene data show CDR1 as SGHRS and CDR2 as YFSETQ. The CDR3 runs to 14 residues. Here the CDR3 reads CASSFRGADYGYTF. The CDR3 nucleotides read TGCGCCAGCAGCTTCCGGGGGGCGGACTATGGCTACACCTTC.

The genes are TRBV5-1 and TRBJ2-7, with TRBD2 matching 7 bases. CDR3 length: 13 residues. V shed 7 bases, J shed 2 bases, and the junction held 6 bases outside the gene matches. Germline CDR1 and CDR2: SGHRS and YFSETQ. In DNA form, the CDR3 reads TGCGCCAGCGGCTGGGGGGGTACCTACGAGCAGTACTTC. The encoded protein is CASGWGGTYEQYF.

This chain connects TRBV7-6 to TRBJ1-6; no reliable D call. There are 14 residues in the CDR3. Trimming removed 1 base from V and 6 bases from J, with 7 bases in between. The V gene's germline CDR1 is SGHVS and CDR2 FNYEAQ. The DNA of the CDR3 is TGTGCCAGCAGCTTAGTTCAGCCTAATTCACCCCTCCACTTT. Its translation is CASSLVQPNSPLHF.

The chain employs TRBV2 and TRBJ1-5; 9 positions match TRBD1. This CDR3 is built from 17 residues. V was pared by 9 bases and J by 1 base, with 13 bases of the junction left unmatched. The germline CDR1 and CDR2 sequences are SNHLY and FYNNEI. The CDR3 protein is CARIGQGLSRSNQPQHF. CDR3 bases: TGTGCCAGAATAGGACAGGGGTTAAGTAGAAGCAATCAGCCCCAGCATTTT.